Listed below are T cell receptor beta chains from one sample, sequenced in a study of blood T cell repertoires in COVID-19. Sequencing was performed with immunoSEQ multiplex PCR; in TCRdb, only in-frame clones are kept and a portion is missing. The table lists about 190,000 clones, about 87% of them singletons. Sequencing was performed on peripheral blood. All receptors come from a woman aged 18-29 years who had recovered from COVID-19. Each CDR3 is given with its conserved first and last residue. Fields, in order: clone size, J gene, V gene, D gene, CDR3 DNA, CDR3 protein. D genes are given only for firm matches. The listing skips clone size in some rows; elsewhere it reads once, few, many or a size class.

NA	TRBJ1-1	TRBV11-2	NA	TGTGCCAGCAGCTGGACATGGGGAGGGAGTCGGGGCACTGAAGCTTTCTTT	CASSWTWGGSRGTEAFF
NA	TRBJ2-5	TRBV27	TRBD1	TGTGCCAGCAGTTCCACCTCGACAGGGGTAGGGCAAGAGACCCAGTACTTC	CASSSTSTGVGQETQYF
NA	TRBJ2-7	TRBV7-3	NA	TGTGCCAGCAGCTTAAATGTACGGGGCGAGCAGTACTTC	CASSLNVRGEQYF
once	TRBJ2-1	TRBV6-1	TRBD2	TGTGCCAGCAGTCAAGCGGGAGGGGTGGGTAATGAGCAGTTCTTC	CASSQAGGVGNEQFF
NA	TRBJ2-7	TRBV6-5	NA	TGTGCCAGCAGTTACTCTCAGGCCAGGGTCTACGAGCAGTACTTC	CASSYSQARVYEQYF
NA	TRBJ1-2	TRBV6-6	NA	TGTGCCAGCAGTTACGGTGGTTCCCGGGGCTATGGCTACACCTTC	CASSYGGSRGYGYTF
NA	TRBJ2-3	TRBV7-2	TRBD2	TGTGCCAGCAGCCTCCTAGCGGGGGGGCCATATGATACGCAGTATTTT	CASSLLAGGPYDTQYF
few	TRBJ2-5	TRBV9	NA	TGTGCCAGCAGCGTAAACAACCAAGAGACCCAGTACTTC	CASSVNNQETQYF
many	TRBJ1-2	TRBV19	TRBD1	TGTGCCAGTATCCCGGGACAGGGTAACTATGGCTACACCTTC	CASIPGQGNYGYTF
NA	TRBJ1-2	TRBV2	NA	TGTGCCAGCAGTGTCAGGGGAATCGCCTATGGCTACACCTTC	CASSVRGIAYGYTF
once	TRBJ2-6	TRBV30	NA	TGTGCCTGGAGCGTATTCGGGTCTGGGGCCAACGTCCTGACTTTC	CAWSVFGSGANVLTF
NA	TRBJ1-2	TRBV5-4	NA	TGTGCCAGCAGCTTGGGGGCAGGGACTAACTATGGCTACACCTTC	CASSLGAGTNYGYTF
NA	TRBJ2-1	TRBV29-1	TRBD2	TGCAGCGTCCAACGGGGGACTAGGGGGAATGAGCAGTTCTTC	CSVQRGTRGNEQFF
NA	TRBJ2-7	TRBV7-9	NA	TGTGCCAGCAGCTTAACCGAACAGTACTACGAGCAGTACTTC	CASSLTEQYYEQYF
NA	TRBJ2-2	TRBV7-6	NA	TGTGCCAGCAGCTCCTTGACACTCTCGAACACCGGGGAGCTGTTTTTT	CASSSLTLSNTGELFF
few	TRBJ2-3	TRBV7-2	NA	TGTGCCAGCAGCCTGAGACAGGCTAGCACAGATACGCAGTATTTT	CASSLRQASTDTQYF
NA	TRBJ2-1	TRBV3-1/TRBV3-2	TRBD2	TGTGCCAGCAGCCACATTATAGGGACGCGGGGGAGCGGTGAGCAGTTCTTC	CASSHIIGTRGSGEQFF
NA	TRBJ2-1	TRBV7-9	NA	TGTGCCAGCAGCCCTACCACTAGGACCAATGAGCAGTTCTTC	CASSPTTRTNEQFF
NA	TRBJ2-5	TRBV18	NA	TGTGCCAGCTCCCAGGTCGGGGAAGAGACCCAGTACTTC	CASSQVGEETQYF
NA	TRBJ1-6	TRBV2	NA	TGTGCCAGCGGATTACAGGACCCGACTAATTCACCCCTCCACTTT	CASGLQDPTNSPLHF
NA	TRBJ2-2	TRBV24-1	TRBD1	TGTGCCACCAGTGATAGCCGGCGGCCAGGGGGCTACACCGGGGAGCTGTTTTTT	CATSDSRRPGGYTGELFF
NA	TRBJ2-5	TRBV7-8	TRBD1	TGTGCCAGCAGGAACAGGGGGAGAGAGACCCAGTACTTC	CASRNRGRETQYF
NA	TRBJ2-1	TRBV28	TRBD2	TGTGCCAGTATACTAGCGGGTAATTACAATGAGCAGTTCTTC	CASILAGNYNEQFF
NA	TRBJ1-5	TRBV7-2	TRBD1	TGTGCCAGCAGCCCCTTGGGACAGGGAAATCAGCCCCAGCATTTT	CASSPLGQGNQPQHF
NA	TRBJ2-5	TRBV3-1/TRBV3-2	NA	TGTGCCAGCAGCTCGGGGTCCCGAGAGGAGACCCAGTACTTC	CASSSGSREETQYF
few	TRBJ1-4	TRBV27	NA	TGTGCCAGCAGTCCGAGATCAGGGAGGAGAGGTGAAAAACTGTTTTTT	CASSPRSGRRGEKLFF
once	TRBJ2-7	TRBV5-1	NA	TGCGCCAGCAGCTTAACGACTTACGAGCAGTACTTC	CASSLTTYEQYF
NA	TRBJ2-7	TRBV6-5	TRBD2	TGTGCCAGCAGTTCTGGACTAGCGGTTGAGCAGTACTTC	CASSSGLAVEQYF